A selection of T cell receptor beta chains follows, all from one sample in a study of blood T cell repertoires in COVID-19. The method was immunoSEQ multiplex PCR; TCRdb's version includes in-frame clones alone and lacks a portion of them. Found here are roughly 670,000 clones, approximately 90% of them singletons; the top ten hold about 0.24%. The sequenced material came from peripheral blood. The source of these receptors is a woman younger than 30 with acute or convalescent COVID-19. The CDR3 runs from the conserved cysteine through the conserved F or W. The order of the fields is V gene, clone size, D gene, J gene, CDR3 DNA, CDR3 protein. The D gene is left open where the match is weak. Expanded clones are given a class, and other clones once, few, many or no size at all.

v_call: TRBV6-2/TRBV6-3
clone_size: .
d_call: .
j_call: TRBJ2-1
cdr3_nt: TGTGCCAGCAGTTCGTTGCGGGGCCCCGCCTACAATGAGCAGTTCTTC
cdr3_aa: CASSSLRGPAYNEQFF

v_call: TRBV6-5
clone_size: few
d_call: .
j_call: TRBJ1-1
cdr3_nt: TGTGCCAGCAGGGCCGGGACATTGAACACTGAAGCTTTCTTT
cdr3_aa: CASRAGTLNTEAFF

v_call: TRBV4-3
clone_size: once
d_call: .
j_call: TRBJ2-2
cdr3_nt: TGCGCCAGCAGCCAAGATCGCGGCACCGGGGAGCTGTTTTTT
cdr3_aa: CASSQDRGTGELFF

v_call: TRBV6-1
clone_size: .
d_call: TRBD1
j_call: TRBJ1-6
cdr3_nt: TGTGCCAGCAGTGATGAGGGGACAGCCTATAATTCACCCCTCCACTTT
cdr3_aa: CASSDEGTAYNSPLHF

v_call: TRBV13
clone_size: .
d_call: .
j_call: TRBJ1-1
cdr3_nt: TGTGCCAGCAGCGTCAGTGACACTGAAGCTTTCTTT
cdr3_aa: CASSVSDTEAFF

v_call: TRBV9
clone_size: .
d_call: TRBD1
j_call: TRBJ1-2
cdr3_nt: TGTGCCCCCCAGACAGGGGATGCTTGTGGCTACACCTTC
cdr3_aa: CAPQTGDACGYTF

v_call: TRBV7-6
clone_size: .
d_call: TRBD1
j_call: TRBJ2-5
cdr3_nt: TGTGCCAGCAGCTTAGGGACAGGGCGAGAGACCCAGTACTTC
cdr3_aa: CASSLGTGRETQYF

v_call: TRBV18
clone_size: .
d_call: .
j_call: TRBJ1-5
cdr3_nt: TGTGCCAGCTCACCAGGGGACTTGGGAGGTCAGCCCCAGCATTTT
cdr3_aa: CASSPGDLGGQPQHF

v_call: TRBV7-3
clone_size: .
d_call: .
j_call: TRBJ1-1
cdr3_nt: TGTGCCAGCACCCATTACCTATCGGGATCGGAGGACCCACAGTTAGGTTTCTTT
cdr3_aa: CASTHYLSGSEDPQLGFF

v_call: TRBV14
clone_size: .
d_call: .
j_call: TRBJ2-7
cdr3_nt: TGTGCCAGCAGCCAAGGGCAGGGTTTGTACGAGCAGTACTTC
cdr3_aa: CASSQGQGLYEQYF

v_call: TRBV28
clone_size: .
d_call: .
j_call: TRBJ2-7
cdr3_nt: TGTGCCAGCAGTCCACGGACAGTGAAGTACGAGCAGTACTTC
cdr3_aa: CASSPRTVKYEQYF

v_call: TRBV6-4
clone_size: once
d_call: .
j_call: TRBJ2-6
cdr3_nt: TGTGCCAGCAGTGACTCTTCCAGCGGACCCTCTGGGGCCAACGTCCTGACTTTC
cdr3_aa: CASSDSSSGPSGANVLTF

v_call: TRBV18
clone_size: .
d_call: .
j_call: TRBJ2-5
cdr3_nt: TGTGCCAGCTCACGACAGGGAGGAGAGACCCAGTACTTC
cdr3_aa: CASSRQGGETQYF

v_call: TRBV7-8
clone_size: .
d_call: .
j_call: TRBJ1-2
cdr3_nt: TGTGCCAGCAGCCCCGGGAGTAATGGCTACACCTTC
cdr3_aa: CASSPGSNGYTF

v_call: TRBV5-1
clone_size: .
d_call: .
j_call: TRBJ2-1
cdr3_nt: TGCGCCAGCAGCTTTGGACAGAACAATGAGCAGTTCTTC
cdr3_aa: CASSFGQNNEQFF

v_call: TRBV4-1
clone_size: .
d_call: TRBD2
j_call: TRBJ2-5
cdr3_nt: TGCGCCAGCAGCCAAGCCCTAGCGGGGGAAGAGACCCAGTACTTC
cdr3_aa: CASSQALAGEETQYF

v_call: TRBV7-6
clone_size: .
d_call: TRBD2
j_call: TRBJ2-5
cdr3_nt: TGTGCCAGCAGCTTATGGGCTAGCGGAGAAGAGACCCAGTACTTC
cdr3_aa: CASSLWASGEETQYF

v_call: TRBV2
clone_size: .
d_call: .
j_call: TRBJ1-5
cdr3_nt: TGTGCCAGCAGTCAGGCACCCAATCAGCCCCAGCATTTT
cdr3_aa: CASSQAPNQPQHF

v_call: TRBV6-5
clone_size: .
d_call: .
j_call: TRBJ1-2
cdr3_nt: TGTGCCAGCAGTTACTCACTCAGACAGGTTCCCACCTTC
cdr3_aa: CASSYSLRQVPTF

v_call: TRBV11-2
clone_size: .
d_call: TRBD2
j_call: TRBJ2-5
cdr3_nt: TGTGCCAGCAGCATGACAGGCGGGGGGGAGACCCAGTACTTC
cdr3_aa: CASSMTGGGETQYF

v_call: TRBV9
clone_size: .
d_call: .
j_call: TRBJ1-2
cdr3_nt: TGTGCCAGCAGCGTAGTGGCAGGCTCTGGCTACACCTTC
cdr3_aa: CASSVVAGSGYTF

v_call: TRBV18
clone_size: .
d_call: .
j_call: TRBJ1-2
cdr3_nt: TGTGCCAGCTCACTCCGGGACAAAGATGCGGGCTACACCTTC
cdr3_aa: CASSLRDKDAGYTF

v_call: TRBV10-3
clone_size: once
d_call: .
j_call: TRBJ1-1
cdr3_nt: TGTGCCATCACCCCAGCGGGGGGTACTGAAGCTTTCTTT
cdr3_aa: CAITPAGGTEAFF

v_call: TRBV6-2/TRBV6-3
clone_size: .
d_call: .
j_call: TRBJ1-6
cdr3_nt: TGTGCCAGCAGTGCGGGGGGGACCCGCTATAATTCACCCCTCCACTTT
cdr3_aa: CASSAGGTRYNSPLHF

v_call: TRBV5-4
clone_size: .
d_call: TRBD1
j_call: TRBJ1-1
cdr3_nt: TGTGCCAGCAGCTTGGCAGGACAGGGGGTGAACACTGAAGCTTTCTTT
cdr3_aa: CASSLAGQGVNTEAFF

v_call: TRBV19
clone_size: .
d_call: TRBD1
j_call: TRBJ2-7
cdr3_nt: TGTGCCACCGGGCCGACAGGGAGCTCCTACGAGCAGTACTTC
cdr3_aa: CATGPTGSSYEQYF

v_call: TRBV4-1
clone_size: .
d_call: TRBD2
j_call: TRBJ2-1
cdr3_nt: TGCGCCAGCAGCCAAGTTAGCGGGGGGGCAGGTGAGCAGTTCTTC
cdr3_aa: CASSQVSGGAGEQFF

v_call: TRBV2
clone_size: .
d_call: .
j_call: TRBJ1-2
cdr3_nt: TGTGCCAGCAAAACAGGACAGAGTATAAGCTACACCTTC
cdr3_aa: CASKTGQSISYTF

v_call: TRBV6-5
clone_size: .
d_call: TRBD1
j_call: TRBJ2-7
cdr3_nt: TGTGCCAGCAGTAACAGGGGAACCCACGAGCAGTACTTC
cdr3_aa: CASSNRGTHEQYF

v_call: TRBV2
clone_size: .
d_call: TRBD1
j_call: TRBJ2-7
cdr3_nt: TGTGCCAGCAGCGCGGACAGGTATAACTCCTACGAGCAGTACTTC
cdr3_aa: CASSADRYNSYEQYF

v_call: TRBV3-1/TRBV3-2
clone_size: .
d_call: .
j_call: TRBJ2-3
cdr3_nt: TGTGCCAGCAGCCAAGTCGCGGGGCGGATCACAGATACGCAGTATTTT
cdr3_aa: CASSQVAGRITDTQYF

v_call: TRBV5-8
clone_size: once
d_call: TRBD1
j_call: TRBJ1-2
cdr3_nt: TGTGCCAGCAGCTTGGAGGGGGCAAGCTATGGCTACACCTTC
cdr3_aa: CASSLEGASYGYTF

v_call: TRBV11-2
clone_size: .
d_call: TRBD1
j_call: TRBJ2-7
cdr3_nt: TGTGCCAGCAGCTCCTTCCCGGACAGGGGGACGATTGAGCAGTACTTC
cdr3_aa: CASSSFPDRGTIEQYF

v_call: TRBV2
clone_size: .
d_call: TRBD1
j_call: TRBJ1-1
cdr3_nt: TGTGCCAGCAGTATCCCCGGGACAGTTGAAGCTTTCTTT
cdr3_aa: CASSIPGTVEAFF

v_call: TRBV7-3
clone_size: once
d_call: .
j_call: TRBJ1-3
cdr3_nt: TGTGCCAGCAGCTTCACAGGGCCTAGCTCTGGAAACACCATATATTTT
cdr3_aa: CASSFTGPSSGNTIYF

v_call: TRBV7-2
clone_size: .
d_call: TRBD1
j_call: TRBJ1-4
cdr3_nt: TGTGCCAGCAGCTTAGTGCGGACAGGGGACAATGAAAAACTGTTTTTT
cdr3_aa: CASSLVRTGDNEKLFF

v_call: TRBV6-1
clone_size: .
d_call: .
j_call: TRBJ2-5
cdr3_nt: TGTGCCAGCAGTGACCAGGGGGCGCGGGGGGAGACCCAGTACTTC
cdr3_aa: CASSDQGARGETQYF

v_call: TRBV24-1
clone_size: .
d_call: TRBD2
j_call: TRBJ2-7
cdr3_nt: TGTGCCACCAGTGACCAGCGGGGGGGCCGGTACGAGCAGTACTTC
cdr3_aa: CATSDQRGGRYEQYF

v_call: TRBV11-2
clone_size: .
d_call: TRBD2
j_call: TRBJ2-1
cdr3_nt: TGTGCCAACACCGCAAGCGGGGGGCTCTCCTACAATGAGCAGTTCTTC
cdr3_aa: CANTASGGLSYNEQFF

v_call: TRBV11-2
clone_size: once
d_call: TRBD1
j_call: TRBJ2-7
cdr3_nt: TGTGCCAGCAGCACCCTCCCGACAGGGAGTTCCTACGAGCAGTACTTC
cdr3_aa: CASSTLPTGSSYEQYF

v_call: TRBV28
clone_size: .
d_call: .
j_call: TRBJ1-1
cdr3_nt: TGTGCCAGCAGTTTCCTAGGACAGCTAACACCCCCTAACACTGAAGCTTTCTTT
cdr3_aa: CASSFLGQLTPPNTEAFF

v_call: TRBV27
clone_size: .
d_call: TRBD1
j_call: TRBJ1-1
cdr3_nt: TGTGCCAGCAGTAGGGACAGGGCAGGCACTGAAGCTTTCTTT
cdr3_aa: CASSRDRAGTEAFF

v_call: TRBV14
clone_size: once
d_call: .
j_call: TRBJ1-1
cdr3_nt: TGTGCCAGCAGTGGAGCAGTGGGCACTGAAGCTTTCTTT
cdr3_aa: CASSGAVGTEAFF

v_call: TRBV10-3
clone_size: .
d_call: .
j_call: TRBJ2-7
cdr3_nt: TGTGCCATCAGTTCCAGGGGTCATTACGAGCAGTACTTC
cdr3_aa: CAISSRGHYEQYF

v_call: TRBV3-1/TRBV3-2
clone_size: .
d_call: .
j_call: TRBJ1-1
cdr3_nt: TGTGCCAGCAGCCCAGGTCGGAAGAACACTGAAGCTTTCTTT
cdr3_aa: CASSPGRKNTEAFF

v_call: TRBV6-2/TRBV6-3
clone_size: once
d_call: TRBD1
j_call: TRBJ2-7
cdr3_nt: TGTGCCAGCAGTTACCCGGGACAGGGCTCCTACGAGCAGTACTTC
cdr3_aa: CASSYPGQGSYEQYF

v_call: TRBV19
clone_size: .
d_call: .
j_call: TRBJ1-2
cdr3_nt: TGTGCCAGTAACCCGGACAGCAACTATGGCTACACCTTC
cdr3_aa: CASNPDSNYGYTF